This T cell receptor (beta chain) stems from a study of T cells in localized non-small cell lung cancer. The V segment lost 6 bases and the J segment 5 bases; nucleotides outside the gene matches: 12. The CDR3 is made up of 16 amino acids. CDR1 LNHDA and CDR2 SQIVND come from the germline V gene (reference sequence). Study-level results: Of the top 100 tumor clones, median around 60 were in adjacent lung, more than 25 among its top 100. Highest T cell clonality was seen in uninvolved adjacent lung, surpassing that measured in tumor. Blood T cell density predicted longer survival; adjacent-lung clonality, shorter. Because only a single region of the tumor was sequenced, heterogeneity remains possible.

The repertoire was sequenced with immunoSEQ multiplex PCR; TCRdb's copy has only in-frame clones and lacks some. The sample holds thousands of clones, 20% to 25% seen once. A word on this clone: Antigen unknown.

The J gene is TRBJ2-2, the V gene TRBV19; TRBD1 matches at 7 bases. The sequence was collected from a man aged 40 to 75 with stage III lung adenocarcinoma. Source: lung tumor tissue, taken before any cancer treatment. The CDR3: CASRDGWDRTTGELFF. CDR3 coding DNA: TGTGCCAGTAGGGATGGATGGGACAGAACAACCGGGGAGCTGTTTTTT.